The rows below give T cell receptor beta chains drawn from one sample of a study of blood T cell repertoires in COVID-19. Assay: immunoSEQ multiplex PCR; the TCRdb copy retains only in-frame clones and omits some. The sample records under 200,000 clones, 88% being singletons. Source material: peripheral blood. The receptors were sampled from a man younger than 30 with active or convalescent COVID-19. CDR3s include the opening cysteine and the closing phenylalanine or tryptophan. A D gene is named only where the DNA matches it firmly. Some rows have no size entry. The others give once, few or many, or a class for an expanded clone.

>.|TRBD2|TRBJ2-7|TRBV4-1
TGCGCCAGCAGCCCAAGACTAGCGGGGGCGCTGACCTACGAGCAGTACTTC
CASSPRLAGALTYEQYF
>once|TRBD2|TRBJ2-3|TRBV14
TGTGCCAGCAGCCCTGGCGGGAGTACGCAGTATTTT
CASSPGGSTQYF
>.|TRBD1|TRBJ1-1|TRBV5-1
TGCGCCAGCAGCCTGGGACAGGAGACTGAAGCTTTCTTT
CASSLGQETEAFF
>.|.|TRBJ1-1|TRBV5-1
TGCGCCAGCAGCGCGGGAGGGAACACTGAAGCTTTCTTT
CASSAGGNTEAFF
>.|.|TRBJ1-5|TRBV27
TGTGCCAGCAGCAAGACTTCAAATCAGCCCCAGCATTTT
CASSKTSNQPQHF
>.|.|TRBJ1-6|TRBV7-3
TGTGCCAGCAGCTTAAACAGGAATAATTCACCCCTCCACTTT
CASSLNRNNSPLHF
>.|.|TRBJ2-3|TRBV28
TGTGCCAGCAGGAAGGGGTCAACAGATACGCAGTATTTT
CASRKGSTDTQYF
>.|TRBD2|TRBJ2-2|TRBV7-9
TGTGCCAGCAGCCCTATAGCGGGGGGCGCTAACACCGGGGAGCTGTTTTTT
CASSPIAGGANTGELFF
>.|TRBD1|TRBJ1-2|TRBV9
TGTGCCAGCAGCTTGACAGGGTTCTATGGCTACACCTTC
CASSLTGFYGYTF
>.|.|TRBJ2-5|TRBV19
TGTGCCAGTAGTATAGGCGGCAGCCAAGAGACCCAGTACTTC
CASSIGGSQETQYF
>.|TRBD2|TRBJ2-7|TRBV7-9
TGTGCCAGCAGCTCAAATAGCGGGGGGGCCGGGTACGAGCAGTACTTC
CASSSNSGGAGYEQYF
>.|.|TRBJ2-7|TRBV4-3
TGCGCCAGCAGCCAAGAGGTGGTCGGGGAGCAGTACTTC
CASSQEVVGEQYF
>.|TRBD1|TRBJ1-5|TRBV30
TGTGCCTGGAACAGGGGGCAAGGTCAGCCCCAGCATTTT
CAWNRGQGQPQHF
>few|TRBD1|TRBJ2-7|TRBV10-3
TGTGCCATCAGTGAGCCCCGGACAGGGTCCTACGAGCAGTACTTC
CAISEPRTGSYEQYF
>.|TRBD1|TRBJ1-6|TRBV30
TGTGCCTGGAGTCCCAACAGGGGGCTTGATTCACCCCTCCACTTT
CAWSPNRGLDSPLHF
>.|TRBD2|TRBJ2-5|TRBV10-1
TGCGCCAGTCGACTAGCGGAGGGGGAGACCCAGTACTTC
CASRLAEGETQYF
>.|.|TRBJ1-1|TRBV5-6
TGTGCCAGCAGCTTTTCTCGGGGGGTGACTGAAGCTTTCTTT
CASSFSRGVTEAFF
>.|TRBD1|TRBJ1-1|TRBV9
TGTGCCAGCAGCCCCCGGGACAGGCGAAACACTGAAGCTTTCTTT
CASSPRDRRNTEAFF
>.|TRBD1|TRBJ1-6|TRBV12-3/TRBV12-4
TGTGCCAGCAGGACAGGGGATTCACCCCTCCACTTT
CASRTGDSPLHF
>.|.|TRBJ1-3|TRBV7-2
TGTGCCAGCAGCTTAGAAGGAGGAATCTCTGGAAACACCATATATTTT
CASSLEGGISGNTIYF
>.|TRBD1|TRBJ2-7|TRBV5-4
TGTGCCAGCAGCGCTGGGACAGGCTACGAGCAGTACTTC
CASSAGTGYEQYF
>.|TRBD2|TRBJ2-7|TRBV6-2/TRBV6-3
TGTGCCAGCAGTACACGGACTAGCGGGTACTACGAGCAGTACTTC
CASSTRTSGYYEQYF
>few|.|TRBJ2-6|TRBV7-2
TGTGCCAGCAGCTCCCCGAGGTTAGCGGCGCTCTCTGGGGCCAACGTCCTGACTTTC
CASSSPRLAALSGANVLTF
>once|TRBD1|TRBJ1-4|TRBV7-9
TGTGCCAGCAGCCATTCCGGGACAGGAGGGGAAAAACTGTTTTTT
CASSHSGTGGEKLFF
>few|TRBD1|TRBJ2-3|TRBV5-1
TGCGCCAGCAGCCGGCAGACAGGGGGCGCCCGTACGCAGTATTTT
CASSRQTGGARTQYF
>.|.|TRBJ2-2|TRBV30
TGTGCCTGGAGTGTCTCCGTGTCGGAGACCGGGGAGCTGTTTTTT
CAWSVSVSETGELFF
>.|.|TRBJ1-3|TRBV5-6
TGTGCCAGCAGCTTGTACGGGGAATCTGGAAACACCATATATTTT
CASSLYGESGNTIYF
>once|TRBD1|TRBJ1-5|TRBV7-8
TGTGCCAGCAGCGCGGCCGGGACAGGGGCGAGAAGCAATCAGCCCCAGCATTTT
CASSAAGTGARSNQPQHF
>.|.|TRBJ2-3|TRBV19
TGTGCCAGTAGAAGACGGCAGGGATTGACAGATACGCAGTATTTT
CASRRRQGLTDTQYF
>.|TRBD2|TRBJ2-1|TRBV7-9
TGTGCCAGCAGCCCTGGAGGGGAGGGAGCGGGAGGCGCCCATGAGCAGTTCTTC
CASSPGGEGAGGAHEQFF
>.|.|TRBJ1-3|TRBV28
TGTGCCAGCAGTCCCTCTAGCTCTGGAAACACCATATATTTT
CASSPSSSGNTIYF
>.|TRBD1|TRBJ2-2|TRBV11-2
TGTGCCAGCAGCAGGAGACAGGGTGTAGACCCCGGGGAGCTGTTTTTT
CASSRRQGVDPGELFF
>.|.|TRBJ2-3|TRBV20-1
TGCAGTGCTAGAGGGGAGGATACGCAGTATTTT
CSARGEDTQYF
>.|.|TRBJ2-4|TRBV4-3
TGCGCCAGCAGCCAAGTCGTCGGGGGAGCCAAAAACATTCAGTACTTC
CASSQVVGGAKNIQYF
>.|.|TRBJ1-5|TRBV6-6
TGTGCCAGCCACAGAAGAGGCAATCAGCCCCAGCATTTT
CASHRRGNQPQHF
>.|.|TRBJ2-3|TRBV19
TGTGCCAGTAGTATCTCGCAGGGGTCAGATACGCAGTATTTT
CASSISQGSDTQYF
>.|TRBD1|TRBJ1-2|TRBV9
TGTGCCAGCAGCGCGGGGACAGCCTATTCCTATGGCTACACCTTC
CASSAGTAYSYGYTF
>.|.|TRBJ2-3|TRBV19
TGTGCCAGTAGTCAGGGAGGAGTTGGGACAGATACGCAGTATTTT
CASSQGGVGTDTQYF
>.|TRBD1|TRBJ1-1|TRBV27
TGTGCCAGCAGGACAGGGGTACGTGAAGCTTTCTTT
CASRTGVREAFF
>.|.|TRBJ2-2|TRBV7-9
TGTGCCAGCAGCTTTCTCGTGGCCACCGGGGAGCTGTTTTTT
CASSFLVATGELFF
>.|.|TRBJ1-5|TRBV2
TGTGCCAGCAGATTAACCGGACAGTCCAATCAGCCCCAGCATTTT
CASRLTGQSNQPQHF
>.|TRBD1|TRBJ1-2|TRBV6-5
TGTGCCAGCAATAGGGGGCTCGGCTACACCTTC
CASNRGLGYTF
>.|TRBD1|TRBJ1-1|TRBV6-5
TGTGCCATCAGGGGGACAGGGGTGACTGAAGCTTTCTTT
CAIRGTGVTEAFF
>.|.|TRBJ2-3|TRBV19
TGTGCCAGTAGTATAGTGCCCGGAGGAACGCAGTATTTT
CASSIVPGGTQYF
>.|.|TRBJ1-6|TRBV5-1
TGCGCCAGCAGCTCCCGAGTGGATTCACCCCTCCACTTT
CASSSRVDSPLHF
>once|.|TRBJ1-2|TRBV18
TGTGCCAGCTCACCAGAGCAGGGCTATGGCTACACCTTC
CASSPEQGYGYTF
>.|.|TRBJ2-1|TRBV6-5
TGTGCCAGCAGTTACCGAAGGACGGGGTACAATGAGCAGTTCTTC
CASSYRRTGYNEQFF
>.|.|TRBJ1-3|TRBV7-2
TGTGCCAGCAGCACGGGAGTCTCTGGAAACACCATATATTTT
CASSTGVSGNTIYF
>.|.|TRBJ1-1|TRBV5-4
TGTGCCAGCAGCTTAGATTACAGGCTGACTGAAGCTTTCTTT
CASSLDYRLTEAFF
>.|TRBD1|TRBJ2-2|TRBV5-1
TGCGCCAGCAGCTTTGACGGGACAGGGGCCGGGGAGCTGTTTTTT
CASSFDGTGAGELFF
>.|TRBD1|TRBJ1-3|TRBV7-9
TGTGCCAGCAGCCCTAAACCGGGACAGCGTTCTGGAAACACCATATATTTT
CASSPKPGQRSGNTIYF